This T cell receptor (beta chain) was recovered during a study of persistence of HIV-infected CD4 T cells. Whole-study findings and limits: Antigen-responding cells were enriched for degenerate expanded CDR3beta sequences.

An overlapping HIV-1 Gag peptide pool stimulated these cells at roughly 1 ug/peptide/mL. CD40L-negative CD69-negative CD45RO-high memory CD4+ T cells were sorted as populations depleted of antigen-responding cells. This clone was seen more than once but under ten times. What it recognizes is unknown. Sequencing used immunoSEQ version 4 in survey mode. Clones were sequenced by immunoSEQ multiplex PCR, and TCRdb holds only the in-frame ones, with some missing. The data contain about 36,000 clones, about 85% of them singletons. CDR3 length equals 14 residues. V was trimmed by 6 bases and J by 1 base, leaving 12 bases between them. Germline V gives CDR1 MNHEY, CDR2 SVGAGI.

This sequence was found in an adult with HIV. The donor label of this sample is uncertain. The sample here was cultured CD4+ T cells from PBMCs, taken from a patient who received antiretroviral therapy. V and J are TRBV6-5 and TRBJ1-1, with no clear D. The DNA for the CDR3 is TGTGCCAGCAGAGGAGGACGTTCGAACACTGAAGCTTTCTTT. Protein sequence: CASRGGRSNTEAFF.